This record looks at one TCR beta chain sequence and its context. The record originates from a study of blood T cell repertoires in COVID-19. Whole-study context: Samples representing acute and convalescent COVID-19 were sourced from the United States, Italy and Spain.

Under the authors' procedure: Nucleated cell number was recorded as an estimate derived from reference gene primer amplification. The method was immunoSEQ multiplex PCR; TCRdb's version includes in-frame clones alone and lacks a portion of them. V, J and clone size reflect that table, while D and trimming were determined from the DNA. The data hold a few hundred thousand clones, with 88% observed a single time. The CDR3 extends over 16 amino acids. From germline, CDR1 is SEHNR and CDR2 FQNEAQ (reference sequence). V lost 5 bases and J lost 1, with 17 bases in between. The clonotype comes from a human donor in a cohort sampled during active COVID-19. This chain links TRBV7-9 with TRBJ2-5, with D possibly matching TRBD2 (7 bases). The sample taken for sequencing was peripheral blood. CDR3 protein: CASSPYRGALQETQYF. CDR3 DNA: TGTGCCAGCAGCCCATATCGGGGGGCCCTCCAAGAGACCCAGTACTTC.